The clone carrying this T cell receptor (beta chain) appeared many times. A read error may account for a junction end that differs from germline. Amplification of TCR beta CDR3 regions was performed using RNA transcripts as template. The TCR CDR3 was amplified in a first-round RT-PCR using the HTBI primer set. TCRdb reprocessed the multiplex PCR reads via MiXCR and lists one record per CDR3 protein. The sample holds around 97,000 distinct CDR3 sequences; 45% to 50% are singletons and the top ten take approximately 27%. The sample belongs to a study of T cells in Graves' hyperthyroidism and ophthalmopathy. The CDR3 covers 14 residues. Germline CDR1 SEHNR, CDR2 FQNEAQ (reference sequence).

The clonotype was recovered from a man in his forties with Graves' hyperthyroidism. The source material was blood. J is TRBJ1-5 and V is TRBV7-9; D gene ambiguous. The CDR3 protein is CATSGEYSNQPQHF. The CDR3 DNA reads as TGTGCCACCAGCGGGGAGTATAGCAATCAGCCCCAGCATTTT.